This T cell receptor (beta chain) is drawn from a study of T cell repertoires in cytomegalovirus infection. Trimming cost V 3 bases and J 0 bases; bases outside gene matches: 8. Per the germline V gene, CDR1 is SGHVS and CDR2 is FQNEAQ. The CDR3 loop spans 19 amino acids. TCRdb passed the reads through MiXCR, listing each CDR3 protein once. The sample includes about 250,000 distinct CDR3 sequences, about a sixth of them seen just once. This clonotype has a count of ten or more. The receptor's source is a human donor in good health (CMV status not recorded). Some clones in this sample may be carry-over from other donors' samples. J is TRBJ2-3 and V is TRBV7-8; 14 bases match TRBD2. Sequenced sample: CD8+ T cells from PBMCs. This CDR3 is CASSFDGTSGGPSTDTQYF. CDR3 bases: TGTGCCAGCAGCTTTGACGGGACTAGCGGGGGTCCTAGCACAGATACGCAGTATTTT.